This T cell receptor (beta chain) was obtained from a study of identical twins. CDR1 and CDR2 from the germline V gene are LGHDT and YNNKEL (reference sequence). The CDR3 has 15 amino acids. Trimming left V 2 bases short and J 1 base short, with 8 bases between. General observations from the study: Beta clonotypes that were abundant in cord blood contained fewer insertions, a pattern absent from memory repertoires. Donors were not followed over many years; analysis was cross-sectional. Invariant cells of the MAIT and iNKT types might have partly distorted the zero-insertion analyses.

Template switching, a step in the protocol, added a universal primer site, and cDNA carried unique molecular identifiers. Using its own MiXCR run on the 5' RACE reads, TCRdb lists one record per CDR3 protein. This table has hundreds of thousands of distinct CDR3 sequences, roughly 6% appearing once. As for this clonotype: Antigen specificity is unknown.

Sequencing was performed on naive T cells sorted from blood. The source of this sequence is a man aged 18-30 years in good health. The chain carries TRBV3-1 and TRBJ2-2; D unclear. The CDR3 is CASSQPVMNTGELFF. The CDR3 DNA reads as TGTGCCAGCAGCCAACCGGTCATGAACACCGGGGAGCTGTTTTTT.